This TCR beta chain was documented in a study of beta chain features in type 1 diabetes. Study-level background: In age, gender and cell yields, patients were similar to healthy donors.

V gave up 6 bases and J gave up 0 bases, with 14 bases separating them. This CDR3 comprises 15 residues. The germline gives CDR1 LGHNA, CDR2 YSLEER. Sequenced material consisted of expressed TCRB transcripts (all of the isolated RNA was reverse transcribed). Sequencing was performed with immunoSEQ multiplex PCR; in TCRdb, only in-frame clones are kept and a portion is missing. The sample has about 240,000 clones, about 30% seen once. Sequenced material: central memory CD4+ T cells from blood. V gene TRBV4-3 combines with J gene TRBJ1-1, with unresolved D. The receptor was derived from a man in his thirties or forties in good health. As DNA, the CDR3 is TGCGCCAGCAGACTGGTGTATGGGATGAACACTGAAGCTTTCTTT. It is translated as CASRLVYGMNTEAFF.